The 29 T cell receptor beta chains listed next were all sequenced from one sample in a study of radiation and T cells in renal cell carcinoma. The treatment here: 15 Gy SBRT to primary tumor, nephrectomy 4 weeks later. The table came from immunoSEQ multiplex PCR; TCRdb's copy has only in-frame clones and leaves some out. The sample includes around 20,000 clones, 47% seen only once; the top ten take 16%. The specimen was tumor tissue, collected from a patient whose treatment included radiotherapy and nephrectomy. Source of these receptors: a woman aged 50 to 60 with renal cell carcinoma.

This clone was seen a handful of times. The chain uses TRBV4-2 and TRBJ2-7; D is perhaps TRBD2 (5 bases). Trimming left V 4 bases short and J 3 bases short, with 16 bases between. CDR1 is LGHNA, CDR2 YNFKEQ, per germline. This CDR3 comprises 15 residues. CDR3 DNA sequence: TGTGCCAGCAGCCCCCCCCATCCTGACTACTACGAGCAGTACTTC. Its protein is CASSPPHPDYYEQYF.

There are a few counts of this clone. The V and J genes are TRBV19 and TRBJ2-3; weak D call: TRBD1 (6 bases). V was trimmed by 0 bases and J by 5 bases, leaving 15 bases between them. The CDR3 is 16 residues long. Germline V CDR1 and CDR2: LNHDA, SQIVND (reference sequence). This CDR3 is CASSIDRLQGVDTQYF. CDR3 coding DNA: TGTGCCAGTAGTATAGACCGACTACAGGGTGTAGATACGCAGTATTTT.

Only a few counts were recorded for this clone. This chain links TRBV9 with TRBJ2-7; 9 bases match TRBD1. Germline-derived CDR1 and CDR2 are SGDLS and YYNGEE. The CDR3 sequence is 15 residues long. With V trimmed by 4 bases and J by 1 base, 6 bases remained unmatched. The CDR3 DNA is TGTGCCAGCAGCACCGACGGGACAGGGTCCTACGAGCAGTACTTC. Encoded protein: CASSTDGTGSYEQYF.

The chain carries TRBV29-1 and TRBJ2-2, with 13 bases aligning to TRBD2. V shed 4 bases and J 1 base; nucleotides not matched to a gene: 6. The CDR3 covers 17 residues. Germline V CDR1 and CDR2: SQVTM, ANQGSEA. Here the CDR3 DNA reads TGCAGCGTTGGCACACTAGCGGGGGGGAAGAACACCGGGGAGCTGTTTTTT. Residues: CSVGTLAGGKNTGELFF.

The V call is TRBV5-1, the J call TRBJ2-7, with 8 bases that match TRBD1. CDR3 length equals 18 residues. V lost 0 bases to trimming and J lost 6 bases; unmatched junction nucleotides: 17. CDR1 is SGHRS, CDR2 YFSETQ, per germline. CDR3 residues: CASSLGGWVDRAISEQYF. The CDR3 nucleotides read TGCGCCAGCAGCTTGGGCGGTTGGGTGGACAGGGCCATCTCCGAGCAGTACTTC.

This clone appeared a few times. The gene calls are TRBV18 and TRBJ2-7; D unclear. CDR3 length equals 11 residues. V lost 4 bases and J lost 5, with 6 bases in between. In germline, CDR1 is KGHSH, CDR2 LQKENI. CDR3 sequence: CASSQGNEQYF. DNA for the CDR3: TGTGCCAGCTCACAGGGTAACGAGCAGTACTTC.

The rearrangement uses TRBV5-1 and TRBJ1-6; D is perhaps TRBD1 (5 bases). Germline CDR1 SGHRS, CDR2 YFSETQ. This CDR3 has 14 residues. V was clipped by 4 bases and J by 7 bases, with 12 bases between them. As DNA, the CDR3 is TGCGCCAGCAGCACCCAGGGTCAAAATTCACCCCTCCACTTT. Protein product: CASSTQGQNSPLHF. Full variable domain (rest looked up from reference TRBV5-1 and TRBJ1-6): KAGVTQTPRYLIKTRGQQVTLSCSPISGHRSVSWYQQTPGQGLQFLFEYFSETQRNKGNFPGRFSGRQFSNSRSEMNVSTLELGDSALYLCASSTQGQNSPLHFGNGTRLTVT.

DNA of the CDR3: TGTGCCAGCAGTTTCGGGGGAAATCAGCCCCAGCATTTT. Its protein is CASSFGGNQPQHF. J is TRBJ1-5 and V is TRBV6-5; TRBD1 might be the D (5 bases). The CDR3 runs to 13 residues. V gave up 4 bases and J gave up 4 bases, with 8 bases separating them. In germline, CDR1 is MNHEY, CDR2 SVGAGI.

A single count supports this clone. At one end the junction does not follow the germline gene, possibly because of a read error. V is TRBV4-3 and J is TRBJ2-3; the match to TRBD1 covers 7 bases. The germline V gene encodes CDR1 LGHNA and CDR2 YSLEER. This CDR3 has 13 amino acids. The CDR3 nucleotides are TGCGCCAGCAGCCAAGTCGGGACAGCTACGCAGTATTTT. Encoded protein: CASSQVGTATQYF.

As for this clone: Other DNA sequences in the sample encode the same CDR3. V is TRBV30 and J is TRBJ1-5; D not resolved. There are 13 residues in the CDR3. The germline V and J ends were trimmed by 0 bases and 1 base, with 4 bases remaining between them. Germline V CDR1 and CDR2: GTSNPN, SVGIG (reference sequence). The CDR3 DNA follows: TGTGCCTGGAGTGTGGGGAGCAATCAGCCCCAGCATTTT. Its translation is CAWSVGSNQPQHF.

V usage is TRBV9 and J usage is TRBJ2-7, with D hard to call. The V and J ends lost 0 bases and 6 bases respectively, with 13 bases between them. The CDR3 contains 14 residues. Germline V gives CDR1 SGDLS, CDR2 YYNGEE. CDR3: CASSVGLAPREQYF. The CDR3 coding sequence is TGTGCCAGCAGCGTAGGTCTGGCCCCGCGCGAGCAGTACTTC.

In this sample, this clone turned up many times. V usage is TRBV13 and J usage is TRBJ1-3; D is uncertain. The CDR3 extends over 12 amino acids. V lost 2 bases to trimming and J lost 4 bases, with 3 bases between them. The germline CDR1 and CDR2 sequences are PRHDT and FYEKMQ (reference sequence). CDR3 bases: TGTGCCAGCAGCTTACTGGGAAACACCATATATTTT. Translation: CASSLLGNTIYF.

Judged by abundance, this clone is medium-sized. The chain has TRBV7-9 and TRBJ2-5, with D perhaps matching TRBD1 (6 bases). The V end lost 6 bases, the J end lost 5 bases, and 10 bases lay between the germline ends. CDR1 is SEHNR, CDR2 FQNEAQ, per germline (reference sequence). This CDR3 has 12 residues. The CDR3 DNA sequence: TGTGCCAGCAGGTCAGGGGCTGAGACCCAGTACTTC. It specifies CASRSGAETQYF.

This clone was counted only a few times. The V call is TRBV6-1, the J call TRBJ1-4, with TRBD1 matching over 9 bases. This CDR3 has 14 amino acids. The V gene end was trimmed by 4 bases and the J gene end by 5 bases; junction bases not matched to a gene: 2. Germline loops: CDR1 MNHNS, CDR2 SASEGT. The CDR3 sequence is CASSGGTGNEKLFF. The DNA of the CDR3 is TGTGCCAGCAGTGGTGGGACAGGGAATGAAAAACTGTTTTTT.

As to this clone: The likely explanation is a read error, given a far larger clone one base away. V is TRBV4-2 and J is TRBJ2-3, with 10 bases that match TRBD2. This CDR3 contains 20 residues. Per the germline V gene, CDR1 is LGHNA and CDR2 is YNFKEQ. V was clipped by 4 bases and J by 5 bases; unmatched bases: 21. Written as DNA, the CDR3 is TGTGCCAGCAGCCGGTCCCGCCCGAGCGGGGGGGCCGGTCGGATAGATACGCAGTATTTT. Protein sequence: CASSRSRPSGGAGRIDTQYF.

This clone appeared once. This chain uses TRBV9 with TRBJ2-1; 11 nucleotides line up with TRBD2. The CDR3 has 15 residues. J gave up 7 bases and V 1 base, and 4 bases lay outside the gene matches. CDR1 and CDR2 from the germline V gene are SGDLS and YYNGEE. The CDR3 is CASSVNPSGGNEQFF. CDR3 nucleotides: TGTGCCAGCAGCGTAAACCCTAGCGGGGGGAATGAGCAGTTCTTC.

This clone was detected only a few times. V usage is TRBV14 and J usage is TRBJ1-1; no firm D call. This CDR3 contains 15 residues. Germline CDR1 is SGHDN and CDR2 is FVKESK. The V end was cut by 0 bases, the J end by 0 bases, with 8 bases between. CDR3 region: CASSQEIGLNTEAFF. CDR3 in DNA: TGTGCCAGCAGCCAAGAGATTGGCTTGAACACTGAAGCTTTCTTT.

The chain links TRBV29-1 to TRBJ1-1, with 9 bases matching TRBD1. The CDR3 is made up of 12 amino acids. Germline CDR1 and CDR2: SQVTM and ANQGSEA. Trimming removed 6 bases from V and 4 bases from J; junction bases left unmatched: 3. Here the CDR3 reads CSVQGATTEAFF. The CDR3 DNA sequence: TGCAGCGTACAGGGGGCGACCACTGAAGCTTTCTTT.

Turning to this clone: A far larger clone is off by one base, so a read error is likely. This rearrangement joins TRBV7-8 to TRBJ1-1, with D tentatively TRBD1 (6 bases). CDR1 SGHVS and CDR2 FQNEAQ come from the germline V gene. V lost 5 bases and J 1 base, leaving 14 bases between the germline ends. CDR3 size: 15 residues. CDR3 sequence (DNA): TGTGCCAGCAGCCACCCGGGACACAGGAACACTGAAGCTTTCTTT. As protein: CASSHPGHRNTEAFF. Variable domain in full (rest from reference TRBV7-8 and TRBJ1-1): GAGVSQSPRYKVAKRGQDVALRCDPISGHVSLFWYQQALGQGPEFLTYFQNEAQLDKSGLPSDRFFAERPEGSVSTLKIQRTQQEDSAVYLCASSHPGHRNTEAFFGQGTRLTVV.

This chain connects TRBV6-5 to TRBJ2-6; D possibly corresponds to TRBD2 (5 bases). The CDR3 is 15 residues long. Trimming removed 2 bases from V and 1 base from J, with 6 bases in between. Germline V gives CDR1 MNHEY, CDR2 SVGAGI. CDR3 region: CASSYRLSGANVLTF. For the CDR3, the DNA is TGTGCCAGCAGTTACCGACTATCTGGGGCCAACGTCCTGACTTTC.

This clone was counted a single time. J is TRBJ2-1 and V is TRBV29-1; no clear D. With 3 bases removed from V and 6 bases from J, the gap between germline ends came to 18 bases. Germline V gene lookup returns CDR1 SQVTM and CDR2 ANQGSEA. The CDR3 extends over 15 amino acids. The CDR3 DNA reads TGCAGCGTTGAGATAGGGAATCCCTTCAGCAATGAGCAGTTCTTC. It codes for CSVEIGNPFSNEQFF.

This clone occurred many times. The rearrangement uses TRBV7-9 and TRBJ2-7, with TRBD1 identical over 7 bases. The CDR3 loop spans 15 amino acids. The V segment lost 4 bases and the J segment 0 bases; nucleotides outside the gene matches: 6. The germline gives CDR1 SEHNR, CDR2 FQNEAQ (reference sequence). CDR3 in amino acids: CASSSTGLTSYEQYF. The DNA for the CDR3 is TGTGCCAGCAGCTCGACAGGGCTTACCTCCTACGAGCAGTACTTC.

The V gene is TRBV14, the J gene TRBJ2-2; D unclear. The CDR3 runs to 13 residues. Germline V gene data show CDR1 as SGHDN and CDR2 as FVKESK. V gave up 4 bases and J gave up 3 bases, with 6 bases separating them. The CDR3 sequence is CASSLLDTGELFF. CDR3 DNA sequence: TGTGCCAGCAGCCTCTTGGACACCGGGGAGCTGTTTTTT. Looking up the rest from reference TRBV14 and TRBJ2-2 gives the full variable domain: EAGVTQFPSHSVIEKGQTVTLRCDPISGHDNLYWYRRVMGKEIKFLLHFVKESKQDESGMPNNRFLAERTGGTYSTLKVQPAELEDSGVYFCASSLLDTGELFFGEGSRLTVL.

The V gene is TRBV4-1, the J gene TRBJ1-2; D not certain. Germline values: CDR1 MGHRA, CDR2 YSYEKL. V was trimmed by 6 bases and J by 2 bases, leaving 16 bases between them. The CDR3 has 15 residues. As DNA, the CDR3 is TGCGCCAGCAGTTCTAATGTGGGAGCGAACTATGGCTACACCTTC. Its translation is CASSSNVGANYGYTF.

This chain uses TRBV7-9 with TRBJ1-2; 8 bases line up with TRBD1. Per the germline V gene, CDR1 is SEHNR and CDR2 is FQNEAQ (reference sequence). With V trimmed by 3 bases and J by 7 bases, 13 bases remained unmatched. The CDR3 covers 16 residues. The DNA of the CDR3 is TGTGCCAGCAGCTTCGGCTCCGGGGACAGGTGGAGTGGCTACACCTTC. Protein: CASSFGSGDRWSGYTF.

The chain combines TRBV30 with TRBJ1-1; perhaps TRBD1 as D (5 bases). Germline loops: CDR1 GTSNPN, CDR2 SVGIG (reference sequence). The germline V and J ends were trimmed by 0 bases and 5 bases, with 7 bases remaining between them. The CDR3 is 12 residues long. Here the CDR3 reads CAWSVGGTEAFF. CDR3 coding DNA: TGTGCCTGGAGTGTTGGGGGTACTGAAGCTTTCTTT.

The chain joins TRBV2 to TRBJ2-7; D possibly corresponds to TRBD2 (6 bases). Germline-derived CDR1 and CDR2 are SNHLY and FYNNEI. This CDR3 has 15 residues. Between the trimmed V and J ends, which lost 3 bases and 7 bases, there was a span of 19 bases. The CDR3 region is CASSDRGYVGGEQYF. The CDR3 DNA reads TGTGCCAGCAGTGACCGGGGGTACGTAGGTGGGGAGCAGTACTTC.

This clone was seen a handful of times. V usage is TRBV11-2 and J usage is TRBJ1-3; no clear D. This CDR3 is built from 15 residues. The germline V gene encodes CDR1 SGHAT and CDR2 FQNNGV. V shed 2 bases and J shed 0 bases, with 8 bases lying between them. The chain's CDR3 is CASSLLAGSGNTIYF. CDR3 DNA sequence: TGTGCCAGCAGCTTACTCGCGGGCTCTGGAAACACCATATATTTT. Drawing the rest from reference TRBV11-2 and TRBJ1-3, the complete variable domain is EAGVAQSPRYKIIEKRQSVAFWCNPISGHATLYWYQQILGQGPKLLIQFQNNGVVDDSQLPKDRFSAERLKGVDSTLKIQPAKLEDSAVYLCASSLLAGSGNTIYFGEGSWLTVV.

The V gene is TRBV7-2, the J gene TRBJ2-1; 8 nucleotides match TRBD2. The CDR3 is made up of 16 amino acids. Germline V gene sequence: CDR1 SGHTA, CDR2 FQGNSA. V lost 1 base to trimming and J lost 4 bases; unmatched junction nucleotides: 6. The CDR3: CASSLVRPSGYNEQFF. The CDR3 DNA is TGTGCCAGCAGCTTAGTCCGCCCTAGCGGGTACAATGAGCAGTTCTTC.